This T cell receptor beta chain was sequenced during a study of T cells in Graves' hyperthyroidism and ophthalmopathy. In the study overall: Before any treatment, at initial diagnosis, peripheral blood was collected.

Amplified regions were TCR beta CDR3 sequences from RNA transcripts. First-round RT-PCR with HTBI primers amplified the TCR CDR3 region. One entry per CDR3 protein, called by TCRdb with MiXCR from the multiplex PCR reads. The table records roughly 260,000 distinct CDR3 sequences, more than 12% of them present only once. This clonotype was recorded once. Its matching antigen is unknown. The diagnostic basis comprised clinical symptoms, serum thyroxine and TRAb, thyroid ultrasound and orbital computed tomography. CDR3 length: 14 residues. V lost 1 base and J lost 6, with 11 bases in between. Per germline, CDR1 SGHDT and CDR2 YYEEEE. Broader study findings: The model predicted ophthalmopathy a median about 6.6 months before onset. Among thyroid clonotypes expanded above 0.001, most also appeared in blood.

The rearrangement uses TRBV5-6 and TRBJ1-5; possibly TRBD1 for D (6 bases). Sequenced input: blood. This receptor was taken from a woman between 40 and 55 years old with Graves' hyperthyroidism that later progressed to Graves' ophthalmopathy. The DNA of the CDR3 is TGTGCCAGCAGCTTGCGGGGGGGCGTTCAGCCCCAGCATTTT. Amino acids: CASSLRGGVQPQHF.